This TCR beta chain came from a study of shared clonotypes between healthy human individuals. Study results and limitations: It was expected that sequencing depth would affect clonotype sharing among donors.

Recent vaccinations or acute infections were absent in the healthy HIV-negative adult donors. As regards this clone: The antigen remains unidentified.

Original methodology: Filtering differed, since immunoSEQ gave only junction sequences and no quality scores. Sequencing was performed with immunoSEQ multiplex PCR; in TCRdb, only in-frame clones are kept and a portion is missing. V and J calls and clone size are copied from that table; D and trimming were computed from the DNA. The sample lists hundreds of thousands of clones; around 79% were seen once. Material: PBMCs. The source of this sequence is a middle-aged woman in good health. Some clones in this sample may be carry-over from other donors' samples.

CDR3 nucleotide sequence: TGTGCCAGCAGTGAGTGGAGATACTATGGCTACACCTTC. This translates into CASSEWRYYGYTF. The rearrangement links TRBV6-1 to TRBJ1-2; D not resolved. Germline CDR1 and CDR2: MNHNS and SASEGT. V shed 3 bases and J shed 3 bases, with 8 bases lying between them. This CDR3 is 13 amino acids long.